The rows below give T cell receptor beta chains drawn from one sample of a study of T cell changes during pregnancy in multiple sclerosis. The protocol was immunoSEQ multiplex PCR, while the TCRdb copy is restricted to in-frame clones and leaves out a portion. Of approximately 14,000 clones in the sample, just over 90% were seen once. This sample comprised peripheral blood, obtained in the second trimester of pregnancy. The source of these receptors is a female donor in good health, enrolled as a control in a pregnancy study. The CDR3 runs from the conserved cysteine through the conserved F or W. A D gene is named only where the DNA matches it firmly. Clone size is stated in some rows and not others, as once, few, many or a class when expanded.

j_call v_call d_call clone_size cdr3_nt cdr3_aa
TRBJ2-7 TRBV7-9 NA NA TGTGCCAGCAGCCACAGGGTAGGCACCTACGAGCAGTACTTC CASSHRVGTYEQYF
TRBJ1-2 TRBV7-2 TRBD1 NA TGTGCCAGCAGCTTGGGGACAGGCTACCACTATGGCTACACCTTC CASSLGTGYHYGYTF
TRBJ2-1 TRBV9 TRBD2 NA TGTGCCAGCAGCGTAGGGGCACTAGCGGGGGGGCGGCGTGAGCAGTTCTTC CASSVGALAGGRREQFF
TRBJ2-7 TRBV19 TRBD1 NA TGTGCCAGTAGTGAGGGACAGGGTGGCAACGAGCAGTACTTC CASSEGQGGNEQYF
TRBJ1-4 TRBV5-6 NA NA TGTGCCAGCAGCTTGGAGACAGTTAATGAAAAACTGTTTTTT CASSLETVNEKLFF
TRBJ2-2 TRBV19 TRBD1 NA TGTGCCAGTAGTATCCAGGACAGGGTGGCCGGGGAGCTGTTTTTT CASSIQDRVAGELFF
TRBJ2-7 TRBV10-3 TRBD1 once TGTGCCATCAGTAGGGACAGGGACTCCTACGAGCAGTACTTC CAISRDRDSYEQYF
TRBJ2-3 TRBV10-3 TRBD2 NA TGTGCCATGTCGAGACTAGCGGAGATCACAGATACGCAGTATTTT CAMSRLAEITDTQYF
TRBJ2-3 TRBV25-1 NA NA TGTGCCAGCAGTCGGGTTAGAGGGGATACGCAGTATTTT CASSRVRGDTQYF
TRBJ1-2 TRBV5-5 TRBD1 NA TGTGCCAGCAGCAAGCGTAATAAGACAGGGCAACCCTTCTATGGCTACACCTTC CASSKRNKTGQPFYGYTF
TRBJ2-2 TRBV15 TRBD1 NA TGTGCCACCAGCTTCGGGACAGGGGGCTCCGGGGAGCTGTTTTTT CATSFGTGGSGELFF
TRBJ1-2 TRBV6-6 NA NA TGTGCCAGCAGGCCCTCGGAGGGTGGCTACACCTTC CASRPSEGGYTF
TRBJ1-4 TRBV19 NA once TGTGCCAGTGAACGTAGGGAGGATGAAAAACTGTTTTTT CASERREDEKLFF
TRBJ1-2 TRBV5-5 TRBD1 NA TGTGCCAGCAGCACCGAGACAGGGGCTGACTACACCTTC CASSTETGADYTF
TRBJ2-5 TRBV27 NA NA TGTGCCAGCAGGTCAGCGGGCAGGGAGACCCAGTACTTC CASRSAGRETQYF
TRBJ2-7 TRBV28 NA NA TGTGCCAGCAGACCGACGAGGGAGTACGAGCAGTACTTC CASRPTREYEQYF
TRBJ1-4 TRBV6-5 NA NA TGTGCCAGCAGTTACTCGTCGGGGGGTAAACTGTTTTTT CASSYSSGGKLFF
TRBJ2-6 TRBV5-1 NA NA TGCGCCAGCAGCTTCGCAGGGCCCTCTGGGGCCAACGTCCTGACTTTC CASSFAGPSGANVLTF
TRBJ2-1 TRBV27 NA NA TGTGCCAGCAGTTTCGGGAGCTCCTACAATGAGCAGTTCTTC CASSFGSSYNEQFF
TRBJ2-1 TRBV10-3 TRBD1 NA TGTGCCATCAGTGCCTCATTCGGACAGGGGGCCGATGAGCAGTTCTTC CAISASFGQGADEQFF
TRBJ1-1 TRBV5-4 NA once TGTGCCAGCAGGGGGGCGACGGTGAACACTGAAGCTTTCTTT CASRGATVNTEAFF
TRBJ2-2 TRBV14 TRBD2 once TGTGCCAGCAATCTAGCGGGAACCGGGGAGCTGTTTTTT CASNLAGTGELFF
TRBJ2-5 TRBV27 TRBD1 NA TGTGCCAGCAGCCCGGACAGGATCCAAGAGACCCAGTACTTC CASSPDRIQETQYF
TRBJ1-1 TRBV7-9 TRBD1 NA TGTGCCAGCAGCTTAGCCCCGGGGACAGGGGGCGCGTTGTACACTGAAGCTTTCTTT CASSLAPGTGGALYTEAFF
TRBJ1-6 TRBV7-9 TRBD1 NA TGTGCCAGCAGCTTAGGGACAGGGGGGATAGACTCACCCCTCCACTTT CASSLGTGGIDSPLHF
TRBJ1-2 TRBV19 NA NA TGTGCCAGTAGCACGGGGTTTGGCTACACCTTC CASSTGFGYTF